These 15 T cell receptor beta chains were sequenced from one sample in a study of shared clonotypes between healthy human individuals. Generated by immunoSEQ multiplex PCR, the TCRdb table keeps only in-frame clones and is missing some. Here the sample spans approximately 2,300,000 clones, around 90% being singletons. Sequencing was carried out using naive CD4+ T cells from PBMCs. Subset noted: CD45RA+ positively selected. Receptors were obtained from a man between 18 and 29 years old in good health. Some clones in this sample may be carry-over from other donors' samples.

Comment on this clone: Other DNA sequences in this sample translate to the same CDR3. The chain carries TRBV5-4 and TRBJ1-2; possible D gene TRBD1, 6 bases. Germline CDR1 and CDR2: SGHNT and YYREEE (reference sequence). V lost 0 bases and J 8 bases, leaving 8 bases between the germline ends. The CDR3 runs to 12 residues. The CDR3 DNA reads TGTGCCAGCAGCTTGGTTGGGGGCGGCTACACCTTC. Translation gives CASSLVGGGYTF.

About this clone itself: This CDR3 is also generated by other DNA sequences in the sample. V is TRBV7-2 and J is TRBJ2-3; no firm D call. The CDR3 length is 11 residues. Germline V gene lookup returns CDR1 SGHTA and CDR2 FQGNSA. The germline V and J ends were trimmed by 2 bases and 5 bases, with 2 bases remaining between them. The CDR3 DNA is TGTGCCAGCAGCTTACTAGATACGCAGTATTTT. It specifies CASSLLDTQYF. The whole variable domain, filled in from reference TRBV7-2 and TRBJ2-3, reads GAGVSQSPSNKVTEKGKDVELRCDPISGHTALYWYRQSLGQGLEFLIYFQGNSAPDKSGLPSDRFSAERTGGSVSTLTIQRTQQEDSAVYLCASSLLDTQYFGPGTRLTVL.

This clone occurred once. V gene TRBV10-2 combines with J gene TRBJ2-3, with 11 positions matching TRBD2. Germline V gene sequence: CDR1 WSHSY, CDR2 SAAADI. CDR3 length: 15 amino acids. V was clipped by 7 bases and J by 4 bases; unmatched bases: 7. CDR3 sequence (DNA): TGCGCCAGCATCACTAGCGGGAGTGGGGCAGATACGCAGTATTTT. Protein product: CASITSGSGADTQYF.

This chain connects TRBV18 to TRBJ2-7; 7 positions match TRBD2. The germline CDR1 and CDR2 sequences are KGHSH and LQKENI. With 4 bases clipped from V and 3 bases from J, the junction kept 9 bases outside the gene matches. The CDR3 spans 15 residues. The CDR3 is CASSHPGRGYYEQYF. The CDR3 coding sequence is TGTGCCAGCTCACACCCGGGGCGGGGGTACTACGAGCAGTACTTC. The full variable domain, completed using reference TRBV18 and TRBJ2-7, is NAGVMQNPRHLVRRRGQEARLRCSPMKGHSHVYWYRQLPEEGLKFMVYLQKENIIDESGMPKERFSAEFPKEGPSILRIQQVVRGDSAAYFCASSHPGRGYYEQYFGPGTRLTVT.

V and J are TRBV6-5 and TRBJ1-4; D gene unclear. CDR1 is MNHEY, CDR2 SVGAGI, per germline. Deletions cut 0 bases from V and 3 bases from J, with 8 bases between. There are 15 residues in the CDR3. The DNA for the CDR3 is TGTGCCAGCAGTTACTCGAATCGCCCTAATGAAAAACTGTTTTTT. It codes for CASSYSNRPNEKLFF.

The DNA for the CDR3 is TGTGCCAGCAGTACCCTGGGACAGGGAAAGAATCAGCCCCAGCATTTT. Its translation: CASSTLGQGKNQPQHF. The J gene is TRBJ1-5, the V gene TRBV28; TRBD1 matches at 9 bases. Losses at the gene ends were 5 bases for V and 4 bases for J; bases not matched to a gene: 9. The CDR3 runs to 16 residues. Germline assignment: CDR1 MDHEN and CDR2 SYDVKM.

The chain's CDR3 is CASSLSGTSNEKLFF. The CDR3 coding sequence is TGCGCCAGCAGCTTGAGCGGGACAAGTAATGAAAAACTGTTTTTT. The rearrangement joins TRBV5-1 to TRBJ1-4; TRBD1 is a possible D gene (6 bases). The CDR3 is made up of 15 amino acids. CDR1 is SGHRS and CDR2 is YFSETQ in the germline V gene. Trimming stripped 1 base from V and 4 bases from J, with 11 bases between.

This rearrangement joins TRBV9 to TRBJ2-7, with 8 bases matching TRBD2. The germline CDR1 and CDR2 sequences are SGDLS and YYNGEE. Unmatched junction bases numbered 3, after V lost 1 base and J lost 0 bases. The CDR3 has 15 amino acids. The CDR3 region is CASSVKAGDSYEQYF. DNA of the CDR3: TGTGCCAGCAGCGTAAAAGCGGGGGACTCCTACGAGCAGTACTTC.

The chain joins TRBV15 to TRBJ1-2; 11 bases agree with TRBD1. Germline lookup yields CDR1 LNHNV and CDR2 YYDKDF (reference sequence). V trimming: 7 bases; J trimming: 4 bases; junction bases outside the gene matches: 8. This CDR3 contains 15 residues. In DNA form, the CDR3 reads TGTGCCACCATTAGGGACAGGGGGGTCGGCTATGGCTACACCTTC. Translated: CATIRDRGVGYGYTF.

The V call is TRBV7-3, the J call TRBJ2-3; 7 bases fit TRBD2. The CDR3 has 14 amino acids. Germline CDR1 is SGHTA and CDR2 is FQGTGA. V lost 8 bases, J lost 1 base, and 6 bases stayed unmatched. CDR3 in amino acids: CASSTTSGTDTQYF. The CDR3 DNA is TGTGCCAGCTCTACTACTAGCGGCACAGATACGCAGTATTTT.

The chain couples TRBV4-1 to TRBJ1-2; D not resolved. CDR3 size: 15 residues. The V gene lost 0 bases and the J gene lost 4 bases, with 12 bases spanning the gap. The V gene's germline CDR1 is MGHRA and CDR2 YSYEKL. CDR3 bases: TGCGCCAGCAGCCAAGATTTTAGGCTGTTCTATGGCTACACCTTC. It codes for CASSQDFRLFYGYTF.

V usage is TRBV5-5 and J usage is TRBJ1-4; 11 nucleotides line up with TRBD1. V was pared by 2 bases and J by 5 bases, with 11 bases of the junction left unmatched. From germline, CDR1 is SGHKS and CDR2 YYEKEE (reference sequence). The CDR3 is 18 residues long. DNA for the CDR3: TGTGCCAGCAGCTTAGGACAGGGGGCTCTTTTCCGGAATGAAAAACTGTTTTTT. Translation gives CASSLGQGALFRNEKLFF.

V usage is TRBV9 and J usage is TRBJ2-1, with 11 bases that match TRBD2. Trimming removed 5 bases from V and 5 bases from J; junction bases left unmatched: 6. From germline, CDR1 is SGDLS and CDR2 YYNGEE. The CDR3 contains 15 residues. The CDR3 is CASRRAGLADNEQFF. The CDR3 DNA sequence: TGTGCCAGCAGGCGTGCGGGACTAGCGGACAATGAGCAGTTCTTC.

Points on this clone: Other DNA sequences in the sample encode the same CDR3. The chain uses TRBV7-9 and TRBJ1-1; D ambiguous. V was shortened by 3 bases and J by 2 bases, with 10 bases between the two germline ends. This CDR3 comprises 14 residues. CDR1 is SEHNR, CDR2 FQNEAQ, per germline (reference sequence). CDR3 in amino acids: CASSLGGVNTEAFF. The CDR3 DNA is TGTGCCAGCAGCTTGGGTGGGGTTAACACTGAAGCTTTCTTT.

This clone has just one count. Additional DNA sequences in this sample encode the identical CDR3. The chain employs TRBV5-1 and TRBJ2-5; TRBD1 aligns across 9 bases. The germline V gene encodes CDR1 SGHRS and CDR2 YFSETQ. Losses at the gene ends were 5 bases for V and 3 bases for J; bases not matched to a gene: 5. This CDR3 comprises 14 residues. The CDR3 nucleotides read TGCGCCAGCAGGACGACAGGGGGGGAAGAGACCCAGTACTTC. It specifies CASRTTGGEETQYF.